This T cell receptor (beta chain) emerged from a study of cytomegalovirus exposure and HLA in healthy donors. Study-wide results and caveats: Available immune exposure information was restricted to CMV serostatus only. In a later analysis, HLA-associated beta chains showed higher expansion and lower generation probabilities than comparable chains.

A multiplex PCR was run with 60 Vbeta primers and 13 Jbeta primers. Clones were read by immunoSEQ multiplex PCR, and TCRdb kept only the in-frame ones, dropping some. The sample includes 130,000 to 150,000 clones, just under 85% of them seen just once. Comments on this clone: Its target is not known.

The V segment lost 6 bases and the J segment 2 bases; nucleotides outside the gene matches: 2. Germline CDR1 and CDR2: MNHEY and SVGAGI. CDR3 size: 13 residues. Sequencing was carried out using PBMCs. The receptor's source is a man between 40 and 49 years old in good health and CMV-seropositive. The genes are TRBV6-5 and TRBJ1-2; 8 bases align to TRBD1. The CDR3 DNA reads TGTGCCAGCAGCTGGACAGGGAACTATGGCTACACCTTC. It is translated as CASSWTGNYGYTF.